A selection of T cell receptor beta chains follows, all from one sample in a study of cytomegalovirus exposure and HLA in healthy donors. The assay was immunoSEQ multiplex PCR, and TCRdb's table has in-frame clones only and misses some. The sample contains 250,000 to 350,000 clones, roughly 90% of which appear only once. The sequenced material came from PBMCs. These receptors came from a middle-aged man in good health and CMV-seropositive. CDR3s include the opening cysteine and the closing phenylalanine or tryptophan. The order of the fields is J gene, V gene, D gene, clone size, CDR3 DNA, CDR3 protein. A D gene is named only where the DNA matches it firmly. Some rows mark clone size as missing; the rest say once, few, many or name a class of expanded clone.

>TRBJ2-7|TRBV9|TRBD2|-
TGTGCCAGCAGCGCCCCGAGAGCGGGAGCAGACGAGCAGTACTTC
CASSAPRAGADEQYF
>TRBJ2-1|TRBV28|TRBD2|-
TGTGCCAGCAGTCCCACCGGGACTAGGAGGGATGAGCAGTTCTTC
CASSPTGTRRDEQFF
>TRBJ2-7|TRBV19|-|-
TGTGCCAGTAGTATGGGACTTTTACGGGAGCAGTACTTC
CASSMGLLREQYF
>TRBJ2-2|TRBV11-3|-|-
TGTGCCAGCAGCTCCCAGGCCGGGGATGGCACCGGGGAGCTGTTTTTT
CASSSQAGDGTGELFF
>TRBJ2-1|TRBV29-1|TRBD1|-
TGCAGCGTTTCAGAGACAGGGATCGGTGAGCAGTTCTTC
CSVSETGIGEQFF
>TRBJ1-4|TRBV5-6|-|once
TGTGCCAGCAGCCTCCCCAGAGGGACAACTAATGAAAAACTGTTTTTT
CASSLPRGTTNEKLFF
>TRBJ1-2|TRBV7-9|-|-
TGTTCCAGCAGCTTAATAGGAGGGGCTAACTATGGCTACACCTTC
CSSSLIGGANYGYTF
>TRBJ2-3|TRBV5-1|TRBD1|-
TGCGCCAGCAGCTTGTCCCGGACAGGCCCTAGCACAGATACGCAGTATTTT
CASSLSRTGPSTDTQYF
>TRBJ1-4|TRBV7-9|TRBD1|-
TGTTCCAGCAACCCGGGACAGCTTAATGAAAAACTGTTTTTT
CSSNPGQLNEKLFF
>TRBJ2-7|TRBV9|TRBD1|-
TGTGCCAGCAGCCCCGGGGACAGGGTGGGGCAGTACTTC
CASSPGDRVGQYF
>TRBJ1-5|TRBV7-9|TRBD1|-
TGTTCCAGCAGCTTGGGACAGACATATCAGCCCCAGCATTTT
CSSSLGQTYQPQHF
>TRBJ2-7|TRBV19|-|-
TGTGCCAGTAGTCCCCTAGCGAGTTCCTACGAGCAGTACTTC
CASSPLASSYEQYF
>TRBJ2-5|TRBV18|TRBD2|once
TGTGCCAGCTCACCACCATTCCAGCGGGGGGCCCAGTACTTC
CASSPPFQRGAQYF
>TRBJ2-1|TRBV5-1|-|-
TGCGCCAGCAGCTTCCAGGGTAACTACAATGAGCAGTTCTTC
CASSFQGNYNEQFF
>TRBJ2-2|TRBV7-9|-|-
TGTGCCAGCAGCTTAGGGCCCGGGGAGCTGTTTTTT
CASSLGPGELFF
>TRBJ1-5|TRBV19|-|-
TGTGCCAGTATAGGGTCGACAGTTAGCAATCAGCCCCAGCATTTT
CASIGSTVSNQPQHF
>TRBJ1-5|TRBV14|-|-
TGTGCCACAAAGGCGGGCAGGGGTCAATGCAATCAGCCCCAGCATTTT
CATKAGRGQCNQPQHF
>TRBJ2-1|TRBV5-5|TRBD1|-
TGTGCCAGCAGCTTGGGTGCAGGGGGAAACAATGAGCAGTTCTTC
CASSLGAGGNNEQFF
>TRBJ2-7|TRBV28|TRBD1|-
TGTGCCAGCAGTCCTACCGGGACAGGCGGCGCCGAGCAGTACTTC
CASSPTGTGGAEQYF
>TRBJ2-3|TRBV7-9|-|-
TGTGCCAGCAGCCCCCCTAACGGGGTTTACACAGATACGCAGTATTTT
CASSPPNGVYTDTQYF
>TRBJ2-1|TRBV27|-|-
TGTGCCAGCAGTCCCGAGCCGGCGGGCTACAATGAGCAGTTCTTC
CASSPEPAGYNEQFF
>TRBJ2-2|TRBV7-2|-|few
TGTGCCAGCGCGGGTGTTCACACCGGGGAGCTGTTTTTT
CASAGVHTGELFF
>TRBJ2-7|TRBV15|TRBD1|-
TGTGCCACCAGCAGAGATCCCCTGACAGGGGGCGACGAGCAGTACTTC
CATSRDPLTGGDEQYF
>TRBJ2-1|TRBV18|TRBD2|-
TGTGCCAGCTCACTACTAGCGGGAGTAGACAATGAGCAGTTCTTC
CASSLLAGVDNEQFF
>TRBJ2-3|TRBV5-4|TRBD2|-
TGTGCCAGCAGCTTGGTACATCTAGCGGGCACAGATACGCAGTATTTT
CASSLVHLAGTDTQYF
>TRBJ2-7|TRBV5-5|-|-
TGTGCCAGCAGCTTGGCGGCCTACGAGCAGTACTTC
CASSLAAYEQYF
>TRBJ2-2|TRBV6-1|TRBD1|-
TGTGCCAGCAGTACCCGGGACAGATACACCGGGGAGCTGTTTTTT
CASSTRDRYTGELFF
>TRBJ2-7|TRBV27|-|-
TGTGCCAGCAGTCCAACAGGTTCCTACGAGCAGTACTTC
CASSPTGSYEQYF
>TRBJ2-7|TRBV5-1|TRBD2|-
TGCGCCAGCAGCATCCCCGGGACTAGCGGAAACTACGAGCAGTACTTC
CASSIPGTSGNYEQYF
>TRBJ2-1|TRBV1|-|-
TGCACCAGCAGCCAGATCCTAGCGGGGGGACCCAGCTCCTACAATGAGCAGTTCTTC
CTSSQILAGGPSSYNEQFF
>TRBJ2-7|TRBV2|TRBD2|-
TGTGCCAGCAGTGAAGGTAGGCTAGCGGGAGTAGGATACGAGCAGTACTTC
CASSEGRLAGVGYEQYF
>TRBJ2-2|TRBV9|TRBD1|-
TGTGCCAGCAGCGTAGGCGGACAGGGACCCACCGGGGAGCTGTTTTTT
CASSVGGQGPTGELFF
>TRBJ2-3|TRBV5-1|-|-
TGCGCCAGCAGCTTCCGTCCACTTTCGGAGGTCTATTTT
CASSFRPLSEVYF
>TRBJ1-1|TRBV7-3|-|-
TGTGCCAGCAGATCGACGGGTAACACTGAAGCTTTCTTT
CASRSTGNTEAFF
>TRBJ2-7|TRBV9|TRBD1|-
TGTGCCAGCAGCGTAGGTCCAGGGGGTGTCTACGAGCAGTACTTC
CASSVGPGGVYEQYF
>TRBJ2-1|TRBV9|TRBD2|-
TGTGCCAGCAGCGTAGTAGCGGGAGGGTACAATGAGCAGTTCTTC
CASSVVAGGYNEQFF